A selection of T cell receptor beta chains follows, all from one sample in a study of spatial heterogeneity in lung cancer. Each CDR3 protein is one row after TCRdb ran MiXCR on the 5' RACE reads. Of 7,500 to 9,000 distinct CDR3 sequences detected, 7.5% to 10% appear once; the ten largest clones hold 12%. The sample was lung tumor tissue, taken at surgery. The source of these receptors is a male donor with early-stage non-small cell lung cancer. Both conserved end residues are part of each CDR3. The order of the fields is V gene, J gene, clone size, D gene, CDR3 protein, CDR3 DNA. D genes are given only for firm matches. Some rows have no size entry. The others give once, few or many, or a class for an expanded clone.

TRBV12-3/TRBV12-4,TRBJ2-1,many,.,CASWGRKGDNEQFF,TGTGCCAGTTGGGGTAGGAAAGGAGACAATGAGCAGTTCTTC
TRBV10-3,TRBJ1-2,medium-sized,TRBD1,CAISESDRGPYGYTF,TGTGCCATCAGTGAGTCTGACAGGGGGCCCTATGGCTACACCTTC
TRBV29-1,TRBJ1-5,once,.,CSVATGNLNQPQHF,TGCAGCGTTGCTACAGGGAACCTCAATCAGCCCCAGCATTTT
TRBV28,TRBJ2-5,many,TRBD1,CASSLWGQFSETQYF,TGTGCCAGCAGTTTATGGGGACAGTTTTCAGAGACCCAGTACTTC
TRBV12-5,TRBJ1-5,many,.,CASGLTGNQPQHF,TGTGCTAGTGGTTTAACAGGGAATCAGCCCCAGCATTTT
TRBV5-1,TRBJ1-6,many,.,CVSSNGQQNSPLHF,TGCGTCAGCTCAAATGGACAGCAAAATTCACCCCTCCACTTT
TRBV12-3/TRBV12-4,TRBJ1-2,many,.,CASSKQGPNYGYTF,TGTGCCAGCAGTAAACAGGGACCAAACTATGGCTACACCTTC
TRBV5-1,TRBJ2-5,medium-sized,.,CASSFTTETQYF,TGCGCCAGCAGCTTCACAACGGAGACCCAGTACTTC
TRBV18,TRBJ2-3,.,.,CASSYQRGRSTDTQYF,TGTGCCAGCTCATACCAAAGGGGCAGGAGCACAGATACGCAGTATTTT
TRBV7-8,TRBJ2-1,many,.,CASSLVFSSYNEQFF,TGTGCCAGCAGCTTAGTGTTTAGCTCCTACAATGAGCAGTTCTTC
TRBV3-1,TRBJ2-1,many,.,CASSPSTGGREQFF,TGTGCCAGCAGCCCGTCCACCGGGGGACGCGAGCAGTTCTTC
TRBV10-3,TRBJ2-3,many,TRBD2,CAIKGGTRADTQYF,TGTGCCATCAAAGGGGGGACTAGGGCAGATACGCAGTATTTT
TRBV24-1,TRBJ2-1,many,.,CATSDLGQGNLDEQFF,TGTGCCACCAGTGATTTGGGGCAGGGGAATCTCGATGAGCAGTTCTTC
TRBV20-1,TRBJ1-1,many,.,CSAREYDTVNTEAFF,TGCAGTGCTAGAGAATACGACACGGTGAACACTGAAGCTTTCTTT
TRBV9,TRBJ1-2,many,.,CASSPLTENYGYTF,TGTGCCAGCAGCCCGTTGACAGAAAACTATGGCTACACCTTC
TRBV4-2,TRBJ1-1,many,.,CASSQAPGQSEAFF,TGTGCCAGCAGCCAAGCCCCCGGACAATCTGAAGCTTTCTTT
TRBV18,TRBJ2-7,.,TRBD1,CASSRPGQGFYEQYF,TGTGCCAGCTCACGACCGGGACAGGGCTTCTACGAGCAGTACTTC
TRBV27,TRBJ2-3,many,.,CASSWGPASDTQYF,TGTGCCAGCAGTTGGGGTCCGGCCTCGGATACGCAGTATTTT
TRBV5-1,TRBJ2-5,many,.,CASSLVGKETQYF,TGCGCCAGCAGCTTGGTCGGAAAAGAGACCCAGTACTTC
TRBV28,TRBJ2-7,.,.,CASSSAPYEQYF,TGTGCCAGCAGTTCTGCCCCCTACGAGCAGTACTTC
TRBV20-1,TRBJ2-2,.,TRBD2,CSARFGLASGELFF,TGCAGTGCTAGATTCGGACTAGCGTCCGGGGAGCTGTTTTTT
TRBV5-1,TRBJ2-7,many,.,CASSLRTNYEQYF,TGCGCCAGCAGCCTTAGGACTAACTACGAGCAGTACTTC
TRBV2,TRBJ1-6,many,.,CASSEAHGQTHSPLHF,TGTGCCAGCAGTGAAGCGCACGGCCAGACCCACTCACCCCTCCACTTT
TRBV7-2,TRBJ2-1,many,.,CASSLPDNEQFF,TGTGCCAGCAGCTTACCCGACAATGAGCAGTTCTTC
TRBV12-3/TRBV12-4,TRBJ2-6,many,.,CASSTTPGWGSGANVLTF,TGTGCCAGCAGCACAACCCCGGGGTGGGGCTCTGGGGCCAACGTCCTGACTTTC
TRBV12-3/TRBV12-4,TRBJ1-1,many,.,CASTSMNTEAFF,TGTGCCAGCACCTCTATGAACACTGAAGCTTTCTTT
TRBV20-1,TRBJ1-3,.,.,CSVTTGPPGNTIYF,TGCAGTGTCACGACAGGTCCTCCTGGAAACACCATATATTTT
TRBV4-1,TRBJ1-1,.,TRBD1,CASSETDRKTEAFF,TGCGCCAGCAGCGAGACGGACAGGAAGACTGAAGCTTTCTTT
TRBV27,TRBJ1-2,medium-sized,.,CASSLSRGYGYTF,TGTGCCAGCAGTTTATCCAGGGGCTATGGCTACACCTTC
TRBV7-2,TRBJ1-5,medium-sized,.,CASSLYSSSNQPQHF,TGTGCCAGCAGCTTATACTCGAGTAGCAATCAGCCCCAGCATTTT
TRBV20-1,TRBJ2-7,many,.,CSARGVQGRGREQYF,TGCAGTGCTAGAGGGGTCCAGGGACGTGGTCGCGAGCAGTACTTC
TRBV27,TRBJ1-1,medium-sized,.,CASSFRTGSTEAFF,TGTGCCAGCAGTTTCCGAACCGGGAGCACTGAAGCTTTCTTT
TRBV28,TRBJ1-5,many,.,CASSYPGWGNQPQHF,TGTGCCAGCAGTTATCCAGGGTGGGGCAATCAGCCCCAGCATTTT
TRBV20-1,TRBJ1-4,many,.,CSASPTDPNEKLFF,TGCAGTGCTAGCCCTACTGACCCGAATGAAAAACTGTTTTTT
TRBV6-6,TRBJ1-1,many,.,CASIQQNTEAFF,TGTGCCAGCATACAGCAGAACACTGAAGCTTTCTTT
TRBV27,TRBJ2-2,medium-sized,.,CASSLVGGNTGELFF,TGTGCCAGCAGTTTGGTGGGGGGGAACACCGGGGAGCTGTTTTTT
TRBV20-1,TRBJ2-1,medium-sized,TRBD2,CSAALAGGLNEQFF,TGCAGTGCTGCACTAGCGGGAGGGTTAAATGAGCAGTTCTTC
TRBV12-3/TRBV12-4,TRBJ2-2,few,TRBD1,CASSPDRGNTGELFF,TGTGCCAGCAGTCCGGACAGGGGAAACACCGGGGAGCTGTTTTTT
TRBV6-6,TRBJ2-1,many,TRBD1,CASSYATGSFRNEQFF,TGTGCCAGCAGTTATGCGACAGGGAGTTTTCGCAATGAGCAGTTCTTC
TRBV7-8,TRBJ2-5,medium-sized,.,CASRHSAHSVRAAGPGETQYF,TGTGCCAGCAGGCATTCGGCCCATTCGGTCAGGGCCGCCGGTCCCGGAGAGACCCAGTACTTC
TRBV12-3/TRBV12-4,TRBJ1-2,.,.,CASRITDYGYTF,TGTGCCAGCAGGATCACGGACTATGGCTACACCTTC
TRBV4-1,TRBJ1-1,medium-sized,.,CASSQQGGDTEAFF,TGCGCCAGCAGCCAACAAGGGGGGGACACTGAAGCTTTCTTT
TRBV15,TRBJ1-1,medium-sized,TRBD1,CATSPPGGNTEAFF,TGTGCCACCAGCCCGCCAGGGGGGAACACTGAAGCTTTCTTT
TRBV20-1,TRBJ2-7,many,.,CSAGDNTYEQYF,TGCAGTGCTGGGGACAACACCTACGAGCAGTACTTC
TRBV29-1,TRBJ2-1,many,.,CSVEPTVRSYNEQFF,TGCAGCGTTGAACCTACGGTCCGCTCCTACAATGAGCAGTTCTTC
TRBV12-3/TRBV12-4,TRBJ1-5,many,.,CASSITGSNQPQHF,TGTGCCAGCAGTATAACAGGATCCAATCAGCCCCAGCATTTT
TRBV9,TRBJ2-7,medium-sized,TRBD1,CASSEGQLTSLGQYF,TGTGCCAGCAGCGAGGGACAGCTAACCTCCCTCGGGCAGTACTTC
TRBV10-3,TRBJ2-3,medium-sized,.,CAIKSGVSTDTQYF,TGTGCCATCAAATCCGGGGTCAGCACAGATACGCAGTATTTT
TRBV20-1,TRBJ1-1,many,.,CSATDPGGAAEAFF,TGCAGTGCTACAGACCCCGGGGGGGCGGCTGAAGCTTTCTTT
TRBV6-6,TRBJ2-4,few,.,CASSYVSPVAKNIQYF,TGTGCCAGCAGTTACGTGAGCCCTGTAGCCAAAAACATTCAGTACTTC
TRBV5-1,TRBJ2-5,few,TRBD1,CASSSPGQGTRETQYF,TGCGCCAGCAGCTCGCCGGGACAGGGTACCCGAGAGACCCAGTACTTC